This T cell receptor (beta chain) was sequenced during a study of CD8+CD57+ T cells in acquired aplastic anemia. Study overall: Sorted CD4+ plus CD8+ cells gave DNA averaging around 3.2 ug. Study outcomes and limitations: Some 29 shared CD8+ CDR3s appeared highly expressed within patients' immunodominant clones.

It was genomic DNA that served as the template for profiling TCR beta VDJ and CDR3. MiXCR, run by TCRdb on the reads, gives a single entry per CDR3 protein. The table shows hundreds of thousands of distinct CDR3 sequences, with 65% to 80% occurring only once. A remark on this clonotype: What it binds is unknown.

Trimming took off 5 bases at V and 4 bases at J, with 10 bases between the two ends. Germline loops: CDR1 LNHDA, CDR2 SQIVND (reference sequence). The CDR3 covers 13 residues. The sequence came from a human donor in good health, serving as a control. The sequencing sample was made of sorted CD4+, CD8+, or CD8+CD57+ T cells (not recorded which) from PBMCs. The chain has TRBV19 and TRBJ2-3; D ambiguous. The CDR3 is CASSSMLPDTQYF. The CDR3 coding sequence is TGTGCCAGTAGTTCCATGCTGCCAGATACGCAGTATTTT.